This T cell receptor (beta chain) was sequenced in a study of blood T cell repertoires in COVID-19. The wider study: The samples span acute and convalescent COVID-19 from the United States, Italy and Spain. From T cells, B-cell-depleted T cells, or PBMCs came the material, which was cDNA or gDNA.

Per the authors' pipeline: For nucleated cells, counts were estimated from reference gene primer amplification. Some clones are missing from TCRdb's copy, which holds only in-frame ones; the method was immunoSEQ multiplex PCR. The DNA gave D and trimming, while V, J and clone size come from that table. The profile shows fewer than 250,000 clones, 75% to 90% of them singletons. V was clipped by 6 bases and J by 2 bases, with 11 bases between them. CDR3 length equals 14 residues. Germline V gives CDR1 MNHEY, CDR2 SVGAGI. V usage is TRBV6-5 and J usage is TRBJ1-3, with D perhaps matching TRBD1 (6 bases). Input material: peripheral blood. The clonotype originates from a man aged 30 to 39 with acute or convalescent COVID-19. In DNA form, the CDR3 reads TGTGCCAGCAGCCTCGCAGGGGCTGGAAACACCATATATTTT. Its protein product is CASSLAGAGNTIYF.